The present entry profiles one T cell receptor (beta chain) with its context. Antigen specificity is unknown. These data are taken from a study of stem cell transplantation in POMP-related autoinflammatory disease. Study information: Impaired MHC class I-dependent CD8+ differentiation was hypothesized from defective thymoproteasomes. Before transplant, CD4+ T cells skewed naive and CD8+ proportions were low.

Looked up from germline, CDR1 is SGHTA and CDR2 is FQGNSA. Unmatched junction bases numbered 6, after V lost 1 base and J lost 12 bases. This CDR3 has 12 residues. Study-wide points: Across all analyzed T-cell subsets, patients with PRAID tended toward reduced diversity and increased clonality. In PRAID patients, the number of distinct TRB V-J gene pairings was restricted.

Using immunoSEQ multiplex PCR, the repertoire was profiled, and TCRdb retains in-frame clones only, with some absent. The sample has 33,000 or so clones, roughly 88% seen once; the top ten hold 0.55% to 0.9%. The sequencing used CD4+ T cells from PBMCs, collected before stem cell transplantation. This clonotype was sampled from a human donor with POMP-related autoinflammation and immune dysregulation (PRAID). This chain uses TRBV7-2 with TRBJ2-7; 7 bases map to TRBD1. For the CDR3, the DNA is TGTGCCAGCAGCTTAGGAGGGGGCTACAGGTACTTC. Its translation: CASSLGGGYRYF.